This T cell receptor (beta chain) is drawn from a study of OX40 agonist ivuxolimab in advanced cancers. Turning to the study itself: Prior anti-PD-1, anti-PD-L1 or anti-CTLA-4 therapy did not bar entry, and more than 35% had some. Three patients, one with hepatocellular carcinoma and two with cutaneous melanoma, achieved partial responses.

V dropped 1 base and J dropped 4 bases, with 13 bases sitting between them. The CDR3 runs to 15 residues. The germline V gene has CDR1 KGHSH and CDR2 LQKENI. Whole-study findings and limits: With doses of 0.1 to 3.0 mg/kg, CD4+ and CD8+ blood T cells had undergone clonal expansion by week 6. The 0.1-3.0 mg/kg partial responders had among the lowest clonal expansion.

Assay used: immunoSEQ multiplex PCR; TCRdb lists only in-frame clones, some missing. The profile shows some 96,000 clones, less than 95% of them singletons. Note on this clone: Its specificity is not known.

The chain links TRBV18 to TRBJ1-1; a weak D match, TRBD1 (6 bases). The sequencing here drew on CD4+ or CD8+ T cells sorted from blood, taken in a trial of the OX40 agonist ivuxolimab. This receptor was taken from an adult with an advanced solid tumor such as melanoma, head and neck, liver or kidney cancer. The CDR3 sequence is CASSPRVGGSTEAFF. The CDR3 DNA reads as TGTGCCAGCTCACCACGGGTAGGGGGATCCACTGAAGCTTTCTTT. The full variable domain, rest sourced from reference TRBV18 and TRBJ1-1, is NAGVMQNPRHLVRRRGQEARLRCSPMKGHSHVYWYRQLPEEGLKFMVYLQKENIIDESGMPKERFSAEFPKEGPSILRIQQVVRGDSAAYFCASSPRVGGSTEAFFGQGTRLTVV.